A single sample is the source of the 26 T cell receptor beta chains below, sequenced in a study of blood T cell repertoires in COVID-19. Clones were read by immunoSEQ multiplex PCR, and TCRdb kept only the in-frame ones, dropping some. Among 250,000 or so clones listed, around 83% were seen once. The sample taken for sequencing was peripheral blood. The receptors come from a woman aged 18-29 years with acute or convalescent COVID-19.

The gene calls are TRBV18 and TRBJ1-2, with 8 nucleotides matching TRBD1. V shed 6 bases and J 13 bases; nucleotides not matched to a gene: 7. Germline CDR1 KGHSH, CDR2 LQKENI. The CDR3 is made up of 11 amino acids. The CDR3 bases are TGTGCCAGCTCGGACCGGGACAGGTTCACCTTC. Translating gives CASSDRDRFTF.

The CDR3 sequence is CAITSADKSYGYTF. The CDR3 bases are TGTGCCATCACATCCGCGGACAAATCATATGGCTACACCTTC. This chain uses TRBV10-3 with TRBJ1-2, with a possible D match to TRBD1 (5 bases). The ends were cut back, 7 bases at V and 5 bases at J, with 17 bases in the middle. Germline V gene lookup returns CDR1 ENHRY and CDR2 SYGVKD. This CDR3 has 14 residues.

The chain has TRBV7-8 and TRBJ1-6; possible D gene TRBD1, 5 bases. Germline CDR1 is SGHVS and CDR2 is FQNEAQ. V was clipped by 0 bases and J by 5 bases, with 5 bases between them. The CDR3 runs to 14 residues. The CDR3 protein is CASSLAGDNSPLHF. The CDR3 bases are TGTGCCAGCAGCTTAGCAGGGGATAATTCACCCCTCCACTTT. The whole variable domain, remainder taken from reference TRBV7-8 and TRBJ1-6, is GAGVSQSPRYKVAKRGQDVALRCDPISGHVSLFWYQQALGQGPEFLTYFQNEAQLDKSGLPSDRFFAERPEGSVSTLKIQRTQQEDSAVYLCASSLAGDNSPLHFGNGTRLTVT.

Only one count was recorded for this clone. The chain couples TRBV29-1 to TRBJ2-3; D is perhaps TRBD2 (5 bases). The germline V gene has CDR1 SQVTM and CDR2 ANQGSEA. The CDR3 is 14 amino acids. V lost 1 base, J lost 2 bases, and 10 bases lay in between. This CDR3 reads CSVEGGVTTDTQYF. The CDR3 DNA is TGCAGCGTTGAAGGGGGAGTCACCACAGATACGCAGTATTTT.

This clone has a count of ten or more. The rearrangement links TRBV6-5 to TRBJ1-2; 7 positions agree with TRBD1. V was pared by 5 bases and J by 0 bases, with 6 bases of the junction left unmatched. This CDR3 region has 15 residues. The V gene's germline CDR1 is MNHEY and CDR2 SVGAGI. The CDR3 loop is CASSRPGTANYGYTF. The CDR3, as DNA: TGTGCCAGCAGTCGGCCCGGGACAGCTAACTATGGCTACACCTTC.

The chain has TRBV3-1 (or the pseudogene TRBV3-2) and TRBJ1-2; D gene ambiguous. This CDR3 has 12 residues. CDR1 is LGHDT and CDR2 is YNNKEL in the germline V gene (reference sequence). Trimming cost V 3 bases and J 0 bases, with 2 bases left between them. CDR3 DNA: TGTGCCAGCAGCCACACTAACTATGGCTACACCTTC. Translation gives CASSHTNYGYTF.

The chain combines TRBV29-1 with TRBJ2-7, with D maybe TRBD1 (5 bases). This CDR3 has 11 residues. Germline assignment: CDR1 SQVTM and CDR2 ANQGSEA. V shed 6 bases and J shed 3 bases, with 9 bases lying between them. CDR3 DNA: TGCAGCGTAGGGGAATACTACGAGCAGTACTTC. Translated, it gives CSVGEYYEQYF.

The rearrangement uses TRBV14 and TRBJ1-2; a weak D match, TRBD1 (6 bases). This CDR3 contains 15 residues. The germline V gene has CDR1 SGHDN and CDR2 FVKESK. V was shortened by 1 base and J by 4 bases, with 13 bases between the two germline ends. The CDR3 spells CASSQGLRRGYGYTF. The DNA of the CDR3 is TGTGCCAGCAGCCAAGGTCTCCGCAGGGGCTATGGCTACACCTTC.

In the case of this clone: An end of the junction does not agree with germline; a read error may underlie this. The CDR3 sequence is CASSQTSYHEQFF. CDR3 nucleotides: TGCGCCAGCAGCCAGACTAGCTACCATGAGCAGTTCTTC. The rearrangement joins TRBV4-3 to TRBJ2-1; 7 nucleotides line up with TRBD2. Germline-derived CDR1 and CDR2 are LGHNA and YSLEER. The CDR3 is 13 residues long.

This clone was detected a few times. The J gene is TRBJ2-4, the V gene TRBV6-5; D is possibly TRBD1 (6 bases). CDR1 is MNHEY, CDR2 SVGAGI, per germline. The germline V and J ends were trimmed by 6 bases and 7 bases, with 19 bases remaining between them. This CDR3 spans 15 amino acids. The CDR3 sequence: CASSGTGTAENIQYF. In DNA form, the CDR3 reads TGTGCCAGCAGCGGAACAGGGACGGCGGAGAACATTCAGTACTTC.

The V and J genes are TRBV6-4 and TRBJ2-3, with D perhaps matching TRBD2 (5 bases). The V and J ends lost 6 bases and 2 bases respectively, with 12 bases between them. Germline V gene lookup returns CDR1 MRHNA and CDR2 SNTAGT. The CDR3 sequence is 14 residues long. DNA of the CDR3: TGTGCCAGCAGAAAAGGGAGTGACACAGATACGCAGTATTTT. Protein product: CASRKGSDTDTQYF.

This rearrangement joins TRBV5-6 to TRBJ1-2; D is undetermined. The CDR3 runs to 16 residues. Between the trimmed V and J ends, which lost 3 bases and 3 bases, there was a span of 18 bases. The germline CDR1 and CDR2 sequences are SGHDT and YYEEEE. CDR3 DNA sequence: TGTGCCAGCAGCTGGAGAGACTTATCACGAGACTATGGCTACACCTTC. This encodes CASSWRDLSRDYGYTF.

This clone was seen at least ten times. J is TRBJ1-5 and V is TRBV28; D is perhaps TRBD1 (5 bases). Germline values: CDR1 MDHEN, CDR2 SYDVKM. Trimming stripped 1 base from V and 6 bases from J, with 13 bases between. The length of the CDR3 is 15 residues. This CDR3 reads CASSLSAGMGQPQHF. In DNA form, the CDR3 reads TGTGCCAGCAGTTTATCCGCAGGGATGGGTCAGCCCCAGCATTTT.

About this clone itself: This sample includes further DNA sequences coding for the same CDR3. The rearrangement links TRBV7-9 to TRBJ1-5, with TRBD1 matching 8 bases. CDR3 length equals 14 residues. The V and J ends lost 5 bases and 7 bases, in that order; junction bases with no gene match: 7. Germline assignment: CDR1 SEHNR and CDR2 FQNEAQ (reference sequence). CDR3 DNA sequence: TGTGCCAGCAGCCTTGGACAGGGAGGACAGCCCCAGCATTTT. It encodes CASSLGQGGQPQHF.

This clone was picked up one time. The chain uses TRBV7-2 and TRBJ2-7, with 10 bases matching TRBD2. The germline gives CDR1 SGHTA, CDR2 FQGNSA. The CDR3 length is 18 residues. V shed 5 bases and J 2 bases; nucleotides not matched to a gene: 15. The CDR3 DNA reads as TGTGCCAGCAGCAGACCCGGAACGAACCTAGCGGGGGCCTACGAGCAGTACTTC. Protein sequence: CASSRPGTNLAGAYEQYF.

The chain employs TRBV4-3 and TRBJ1-1, with D maybe TRBD1 (5 bases). The V gene lost 1 base and the J gene lost 3 bases, with 18 bases spanning the gap. Germline V gene lookup returns CDR1 LGHNA and CDR2 YSLEER. The CDR3 consists of 17 residues. The CDR3 nucleotides are TGCGCCAGCAGCCAAGGACGGTGGCGGGGGTTGGACACTGAAGCTTTCTTT. It codes for CASSQGRWRGLDTEAFF.

V is TRBV5-6 and J is TRBJ2-3, with 8 nucleotides matching TRBD2. Germline V lookup: CDR1 SGHDT, CDR2 YYEEEE. The CDR3 is 15 amino acids. V gave up 1 base and J gave up 3 bases; unmatched junction bases: 4. The chain's CDR3 is CASSLYGTSTDTQYF. The CDR3 nucleotides are TGTGCCAGCAGCTTGTACGGGACTAGTACAGATACGCAGTATTTT.

V is TRBV6-5 and J is TRBJ2-7, with TRBD1 matching over 9 bases. V lost 4 bases to trimming and J lost 4 bases; unmatched junction nucleotides: 5. This CDR3 has 14 residues. CDR1 and CDR2 (germline): MNHEY, SVGAGI. Here the CDR3 DNA reads TGTGCCAGCAGTTCCGGGACAGGGCAATACGAGCAGTACTTC. Protein: CASSSGTGQYEQYF.

CDR3 DNA sequence: TGTGCCATCACTCCAGGGGATCATGGCTACACCTTC. Encoded protein: CAITPGDHGYTF. V is TRBV10-3 and J is TRBJ1-2; tentative D call: TRBD1 (6 bases). With 7 bases removed from V and 6 bases from J, the gap between germline ends came to 12 bases. The CDR3 extends over 12 amino acids. Germline CDR1 ENHRY, CDR2 SYGVKD.

V is TRBV30 and J is TRBJ2-2; 8 nucleotides match TRBD2. This CDR3 is 14 amino acids long. V gave up 6 bases and J gave up 1 base; unmatched junction bases: 4. Germline values: CDR1 GTSNPN, CDR2 SVGIG (reference sequence). The CDR3 reads CACQSGRNTGELFF. In nucleotides, the CDR3 is TGTGCCTGCCAAAGCGGGAGGAACACCGGGGAGCTGTTTTTT.

This clone was observed once. The gene calls are TRBV27 and TRBJ2-7, with TRBD1 matching 8 bases. J lost 5 bases, V lost 0 bases, and 3 bases had no gene match. Germline assignment: CDR1 MNHEY and CDR2 SMNVEV (reference sequence). The CDR3 has 14 amino acids. The CDR3 DNA follows: TGTGCCAGCAGTTTATCCAGGGGGCCCCACGAGCAGTACTTC. Translating gives CASSLSRGPHEQYF.

The V and J genes are TRBV5-5 and TRBJ1-3, with a tentative D call TRBD1 (5 bases). The CDR3 consists of 20 residues. The germline CDR1 and CDR2 sequences are SGHKS and YYEKEE (reference sequence). V was clipped by 1 base and J by 2 bases, with 25 bases between them. The CDR3 loop is CASSLPRAGDAERPGNTIYF. CDR3 bases: TGTGCCAGCAGCTTGCCCCGGGCGGGGGACGCCGAGAGACCTGGAAACACCATATATTTT.

This chain links TRBV11-2 with TRBJ1-4; possible D gene TRBD1, 5 bases. Germline V gene sequence: CDR1 SGHAT, CDR2 FQNNGV. This CDR3 is built from 14 residues. V lost 3 bases, J lost 7 bases, and 12 bases lay in between. The CDR3, as DNA: TGTGCCAGCAGCTTCGTGGGGCAGTTTGAAAAACTGTTTTTT. The encoded protein is CASSFVGQFEKLFF.

This clone was picked up a small number of times. The rearrangement uses TRBV27 and TRBJ2-7; a possible D gene is TRBD2 (6 bases). The CDR3 is 14 amino acids. Germline V CDR1 and CDR2: MNHEY, SMNVEV (reference sequence). With 1 base removed from V and 5 bases from J, the gap between germline ends came to 12 bases. The CDR3 DNA is TGTGCCAGCAGTTTATTCGCTGGGGAGGACGAGCAGTACTTC. Translating it yields CASSLFAGEDEQYF.

The chain recombines TRBV11-2 with TRBJ1-2; 8 bases are shared with TRBD1. With 2 bases clipped from V and 2 bases from J, the junction kept 7 bases outside the gene matches. The germline V gene has CDR1 SGHAT and CDR2 FQNNGV. The CDR3 sequence is 16 residues long. CDR3 nucleotide sequence: TGTGCCAGCAGCTTAAAAGACAGGGGCGGAAACTATGGCTACACCTTC. Translation gives CASSLKDRGGNYGYTF.

The chain uses TRBV9 and TRBJ2-2; D possibly corresponds to TRBD2 (5 bases). The germline CDR1 and CDR2 sequences are SGDLS and YYNGEE. V gave up 4 bases and J gave up 5 bases, with 6 bases separating them. CDR3 length: 12 amino acids. The CDR3 region is CASSTGTGELFF. CDR3 in DNA: TGTGCCAGCAGCACGGGGACCGGGGAGCTGTTTTTT.